Sequencing of this T cell receptor (beta chain) was carried out in a study of T cells in localized non-small cell lung cancer. The CDR3 sequence is 15 residues long. The trim removed 5 bases at V and 7 bases at J, leaving 9 bases unmatched. The germline V gene encodes CDR1 LNHNV and CDR2 YYDKDF (reference sequence). A remark on this clone: No antigen is known for it.

Study-level points and caveats: Detection in adjacent lung was observed for a median roughly 62 of the top 100 tumor clones. Because researchers sequenced only one region of the tumor, heterogeneity is still possible.

The data were produced by immunoSEQ multiplex PCR, yet TCRdb's version contains in-frame clones alone and is incomplete. This sample has about 43,000 clones; about 91% occur once, and the top ten carry under 12%. The clonotype originates from a woman aged 35-75 years with stage II lung adenocarcinoma. The sequenced sample was PBMCs, obtained before any cancer treatment. V and J are TRBV15 and TRBJ2-5; 11 bases agree with TRBD2. CDR3: CATSPRLAGSGTQYF. In DNA, the CDR3 is TGTGCCACCAGCCCCCGACTAGCGGGGTCCGGGACCCAGTACTTC.